This T cell receptor beta chain was recorded in a study of human T cells and chemical hapten exposure (dated by TCRdb to the early 2020s). Regarding the study in general: For sensitization, 2% DPC in acetone was applied to a roughly 2 cm by roughly 2 cm area of upper inner arm skin. Weekly therapeutic DPC doses were additionally applied to the scalp of patients throughout the approximately 23-week study period. Patch testing was performed on the upper back with Finn chambers containing 0.01% DPC, and the patch tests were scored after 6 days according to International Contact Dermatitis Research Group standards. The mostly female patient cohort included alopecia areata with under or over 50% scalp involvement, alopecia totalis and alopecia universalis. The libraries were sequenced as a pool, and the TCR yield per sample differed mostly because of small variations in library volumes within the pool. Peripheral blood TCR repertoire changes were tracked in vivo in alopecia patients during primary and secondary sensitization to the hapten diphenylcyclopropenone (DPC). Blood samples were taken from patients before sensitization (week 0) and at 2, 6 and about 24 weeks after DPC sensitization. For TCR sequencing, blood came from about 29 alopecia patients at anywhere from one to four time points (pre-sensitization, 2, 6 and 24 weeks). Points the paper makes about the study in general: Expanded TCRs formed significantly more large CDR3 similarity clusters than pre-sensitization or healthy control sets, consistent with antigen-driven responses. Alopecia, a presumed autoimmune disease, was present in all patients, so the immune response of the patients might differ from that of healthy individuals. After repeated subsampling, changes were observed in the strength of the expansion versus patch-test correlation and in the threshold at which the correlation became significant. A positive correlation was found between the number of PT1 expanded TCRs and patch test score, with significance reached at thresholds 8, 16 and 32 but not 4. DPC sensitization did not change the number of TCRs with a frequency above 1 in 1000, and there was no evidence of changes in global repertoire structure.

According to the study, the label for this sample's time point signals: patch test 1, 2 weeks after DPC sensitization. The sample's treatment or condition label, decoded: therapeutic diphenylcyclopropenone sensitization with weekly scalp DPC. At every patch-test visit, the blood draw took place before the patch test was put on. Patients were considered eligible if aged 18 to 70, diagnosed with alopecia and deemed suitable for DPC therapy, and patients were excluded if pregnant. Total RNA was isolated from unfractionated whole blood collected in Tempus Blood RNA tubes. Library preparation employed RACE. Sequencing took place on a NextSeq 500. During library preparation, unique molecular identifiers were attached to individual cDNA molecules so that TCRs could be counted quantitatively and reproducibly. Each blood RNA sample was used to sequence both TCR alpha and TCR beta chains. Under the source paper's analysis protocol: The median number of TCRs per sample was approximately 96,000, ranging from roughly 20,000 to 700,000. V, J and CDR3 annotation of the TCR reads was carried out using the Decombinator software suite. For PS versus PT1 abundance plots, all samples were subsampled to the same number of TCRs (28,000). TCRs were defined as expanded if absent before sensitization and observed at least eight times at the 2-week time point. TCRdb's own reprocessing of the public reads used fastp at Q25 and MiXCR and kept productive beta chains. Each record represents a unique CDR3 protein, reported with the most common genes and DNA among its rows. The V and J calls were determined by TCRdb, not by the authors. This sample is represented by around 300,000 distinct CDR3 sequences; approximately 6.3% of them were singletons. The ten largest account for about 8% of the sample.

This clonotype has just a few counts. Its antigen remains undetermined. Per-base quality was not reported, and no clone a single base away is much larger than it. Trimmed from V: 7 bases; trimmed from J: 9 bases; junction bases lacking a gene match: 21. From the cysteine through the phenylalanine, the CDR3 covers 17 amino acids. Only the CDR3 DNA is retained, 51 bases long and in frame from the first base. The rearranged segments are TRBV12-3 or TRBV12-4 and TRBJ2-5; 9 central bases correspond to TRBD2. The TCR was taken from a woman younger than 35 with alopecia areata. Some clones in this sample may be carry-over from other donors' samples. The material sequenced was whole blood, taken in connection with sensitization to the hapten diphenylcyclopropenone (DPC). The base sequence is TGTGCCAGCACCCCTCGGAGGGCGAGCGGGGGGATGTTGGCCCAGTACTTC. Its protein is CASTPRRASGGMLAQYF.